There are a few counts of the clone carrying this T cell receptor (beta chain). The data were taken from a study of T cell clonotyping in hematopoietic cell transplantation. Clones were sequenced by immunoSEQ multiplex PCR, and TCRdb holds only the in-frame ones, with some missing. This table holds about 49,000 clones, approximately 84% found once. Regarding time point: recipient sample about 28 days before transplant, after cytoreduction. CDR1 is MNHEY and CDR2 is SMNVEV in the germline V gene (reference sequence). V lost 7 bases to trimming and J lost 1 base, with 15 bases between them. This CDR3 is built from 15 residues.

This sequence joins TRBV27 and TRBJ2-3; TRBD1 is a possible D gene (7 bases). This TCR was recovered from a man aged 55 to 70 with biphenotypic leukemia. Some clones in this sample may be carry-over from other donors' samples. Material: peripheral blood mononuclear cells, obtained before stem cell transplant. CDR3 bases: TGTGCCAGCAAGTTAATCAGGGGGGGCACAGATACGCAGTATTTT. It yields the protein CASKLIRGGTDTQYF.